This TCR beta chain was recovered during a study of T cell repertoires in cytomegalovirus infection. Whole-study context: It was recently identified HLA-C-restricted and well-studied HLA-B-restricted CMV epitopes that the study used. Signatures in public TCR beta sequences pointed to both CMV infection and matching HLA type. Study results and limitations: Within the response measured ex vivo, HLA-C-restricted CMV-specific TCR beta clonotypes were dominant.

TCRdb passed the reads through MiXCR, listing each CDR3 protein once. Of more than 300,000 distinct CDR3 sequences listed, about 34% are singletons. This clonotype has a handful of counts. Its antigen is currently unknown. Losses at the gene ends were 6 bases for V and 4 bases for J; bases not matched to a gene: 3. CDR1 is LNHDA and CDR2 is SQIVND in the germline V gene (reference sequence). The CDR3 has 13 residues. Specimen: cultured PBMCs, collected from culture after CMV antigen stimulation. The TCR was taken from a human donor in good health (CMV status not recorded). Some clones in this sample may be carry-over from other donors' samples. The V call is TRBV19, the J call TRBJ2-1, with TRBD2 matching over 7 bases. CDR3 nucleotides: TGTGCCAGTAGGGGACTAACTTACAATGAGCAGTTCTTC. This codes for CASRGLTYNEQFF.